This T cell receptor beta chain was retrieved from a study of blood T cell repertoires in COVID-19. Across the study: Nucleic acid was either cDNA or gDNA, and it came from T cells, B-cell-depleted T cells, or PBMCs.

In this sample, this clone turned up many times. Some clones are missing from TCRdb's copy, which holds only in-frame ones; the method was immunoSEQ multiplex PCR. The table has hundreds of thousands of clones, more than 80% seen once. The CDR3 has 15 residues. The V end was cut by 6 bases, the J end by 3 bases, with 15 bases between. Germline V lookup: CDR1 KGHSH, CDR2 LQKENI. Specimen: peripheral blood. The chain carries TRBV18 and TRBJ1-3; D may be TRBD1 (6 bases). The sequence came from a woman aged 30 to 39 with active or convalescent COVID-19. CDR3 coding DNA: TGTGCCAGCTCGCATGTATCACAGGGTGGAAACACCATATATTTT. It yields the protein CASSHVSQGGNTIYF. The entire variable domain, with the rest obtained from reference TRBV18 and TRBJ1-3, is as follows: NAGVMQNPRHLVRRRGQEARLRCSPMKGHSHVYWYRQLPEEGLKFMVYLQKENIIDESGMPKERFSAEFPKEGPSILRIQQVVRGDSAAYFCASSHVSQGGNTIYFGEGSWLTVV.